The clone carrying this T cell receptor beta chain was seen just once. As yet, its antigen is unknown. Germline values: CDR1 LGHNT, CDR2 FRNRAP. The CDR3 is made up of 14 amino acids. Trimming cost V 7 bases and J 5 bases; bases outside gene matches: 6. PCR involved 60 Vbeta and 13 Jbeta primers. Profiled with immunoSEQ multiplex PCR; TCRdb holds only in-frame clones, not every one. The sample lists about 110,000 clones, around 75% seen once, with around 2.1% in the top ten. The data were obtained in a study of cytomegalovirus exposure and HLA in healthy donors. Study results and limitations: Accurate prediction of HLA-A and HLA-B alleles (for most subjects) was reportedly achieved from TCR beta sequences.

This clonotype was sampled from a man younger than 40 in good health and CMV-seronegative. The sequenced sample was PBMCs. The V and J genes are TRBV12-5 and TRBJ2-1; 9 nucleotides align to TRBD2. This chain's CDR3 is CASVPGGGDNEQFF. The DNA for the CDR3 is TGTGCTAGTGTACCGGGCGGGGGGGACAATGAGCAGTTCTTC.